This T cell receptor (beta chain) comes out of a study of cytomegalovirus exposure and HLA in healthy donors. The CDR3 covers 14 residues. Germline V gives CDR1 SSHAT, CDR2 FNYEAQ (reference sequence). V lost 2 bases, J lost 7 bases, and 6 bases stayed unmatched. Notes on this clone: Its antigen remains unidentified.

The study, taken as a whole, reports: In a later analysis, V- and J-gene trimming of beta chains associated with a DCLRE1C missense variant, replicated independently.

The PCR had 60 Vbeta and 13 Jbeta primers. Clones were read by immunoSEQ multiplex PCR, and TCRdb kept only the in-frame ones, dropping some. Of some 67,000 clones listed, more than 80% are singletons. Sequencing was performed on PBMCs. This TCR was sampled from a woman aged 25 to 39 in good health and CMV-seropositive. The chain has TRBV7-7 and TRBJ2-7; TRBD2 matches 9 bases. CDR3 in amino acids: CASSLSSGDQEQYF. In DNA form, the CDR3 reads TGTGCCAGCAGCTTATCTAGCGGGGACCAAGAGCAGTACTTC.